This TCR beta chain was profiled in a study of monozygotic twins with inflammatory bowel disease. Following a re-call of the 5' RACE reads, TCRdb has one entry per CDR3 protein and lacks DNA. Seen in this sample are some 160,000 distinct CDR3 sequences; the ten most common clones hold just under 7.5%. Germline values: CDR1 SGHVS, CDR2 FNYEAQ. The CDR3 contains 15 residues. The V gene is TRBV7-6, the J gene TRBJ2-1; no DNA is available, so the TRBD2 call from TCRdb remains unchecked. Sequencing used blood. The TCR sequence derives from a human donor with ulcerative colitis or Crohn's disease, or a healthy co-twin of an affected twin (not recorded which). The CDR3 sequence is CASSLGLAGPNEQFF.